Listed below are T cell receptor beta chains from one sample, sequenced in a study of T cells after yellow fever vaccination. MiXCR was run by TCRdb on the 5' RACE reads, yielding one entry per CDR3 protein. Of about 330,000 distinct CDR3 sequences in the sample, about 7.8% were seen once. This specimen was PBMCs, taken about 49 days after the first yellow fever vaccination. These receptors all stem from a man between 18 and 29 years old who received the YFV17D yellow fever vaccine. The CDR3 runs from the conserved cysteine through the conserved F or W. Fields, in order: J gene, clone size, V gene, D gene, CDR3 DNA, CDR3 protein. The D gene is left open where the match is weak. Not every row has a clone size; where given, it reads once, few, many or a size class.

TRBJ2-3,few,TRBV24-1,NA,TGTGCCACCTCACAGGGGAGGACGCAGTATTTT,CATSQGRTQYF
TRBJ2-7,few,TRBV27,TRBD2,TGTGCCAGCAGCCCCAGGCCGGGGGGGTCGTGGGAGCAGTACTTC,CASSPRPGGSWEQYF
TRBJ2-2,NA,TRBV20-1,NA,TGCAGTGCTAGCGATTGGGGCACGAACACCGGGGAGCTGTTTTTT,CSASDWGTNTGELFF
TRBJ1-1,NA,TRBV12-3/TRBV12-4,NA,TGTGCCAGCAGCATCACGACGGTAACTGAAGCTTTCTTT,CASSITTVTEAFF
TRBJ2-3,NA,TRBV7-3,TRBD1,TGTGCCAGCAGCGCGGACCGGGACAGGGTCACAGATACGCAGTATTTT,CASSADRDRVTDTQYF
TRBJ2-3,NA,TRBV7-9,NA,TGTGCCAGCAGGCCTCTTGTAACAGGCTCCCGCACAGATACGCAGTATTTT,CASRPLVTGSRTDTQYF
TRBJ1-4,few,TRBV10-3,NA,TGTGCCACCCTGGGGGACGGCGGGACTAATGAAAAACTGTTTTTT,CATLGDGGTNEKLFF
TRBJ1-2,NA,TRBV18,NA,TGTGCCAGCTCCCAGACCACAGGGACCGGCGACTATGGCTACACCTTC,CASSQTTGTGDYGYTF
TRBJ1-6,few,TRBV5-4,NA,TGTGCCAGCAGCTTGGACGGCAGGGATAATTCACCCCTCCACTTT,CASSLDGRDNSPLHF
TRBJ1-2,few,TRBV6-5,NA,TGTGCCAGCAGTTACGGGGACCTTAAGGTTGTCCACTATGGCTACACCTTC,CASSYGDLKVVHYGYTF
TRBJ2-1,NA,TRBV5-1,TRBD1,TGCGCCAGCAGCGACCCCGGGACAGGGTATAATGAGCAGTTCTTC,CASSDPGTGYNEQFF
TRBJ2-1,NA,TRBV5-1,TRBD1,TGCGCCAGCAAGATCCCAGGGGGACCTCAGTGGTTCTTC,CASKIPGGPQWFF
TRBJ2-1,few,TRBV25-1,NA,TGTGCCAGCAGTGAATTGACGCCCGGGAGCCATGAGCAGTTCTTC,CASSELTPGSHEQFF
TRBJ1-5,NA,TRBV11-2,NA,TGTGCCAGCAGCTCAAATCCTGGCGGTCAGCCCCAGCATTTT,CASSSNPGGQPQHF
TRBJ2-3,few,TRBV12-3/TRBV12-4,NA,TGTGCCAGCAGTCTCGGACCAGCTGAAGATACGCAGTATTTT,CASSLGPAEDTQYF
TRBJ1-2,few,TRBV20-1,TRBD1,TGCAGTGCGACGGGGGACAGTTATGGCTACACCTTC,CSATGDSYGYTF
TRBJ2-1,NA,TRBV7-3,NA,TGTGCCAGCAGCCCGTCCAGGGGGGGTCACAATGAGCAGTTCTTC,CASSPSRGGHNEQFF
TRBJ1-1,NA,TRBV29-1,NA,TGCAGCGTCCATCTACGTGGCAGGGAGGGGACTGAAGCTTTCTTT,CSVHLRGREGTEAFF
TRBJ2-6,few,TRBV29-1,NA,TGCAGCGTTGCAGCCAGCTCTGGGGCCAACGTCCTGACTTTC,CSVAASSGANVLTF
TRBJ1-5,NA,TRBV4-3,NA,TGCGCCAGCAGCCAAGACGGAAGTAGCAATCAGCCCCAGCATTTT,CASSQDGSSNQPQHF
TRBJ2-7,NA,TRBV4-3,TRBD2,TGCGCCAGCAGCCAAGAGCCTAGCGGGGGATCCTACGAGCAGTACTTC,CASSQEPSGGSYEQYF
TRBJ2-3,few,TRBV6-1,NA,TGTGCCAGCAGCTTGTCGAACACAGATACGCAGTATTTT,CASSLSNTDTQYF
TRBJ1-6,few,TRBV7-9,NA,TGTGCCAGCAGCTTAGAGGATACCAATTCACCCCTCCACTTT,CASSLEDTNSPLHF
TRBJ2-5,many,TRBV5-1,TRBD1,TGCGCCAGCAGCTTCAGTTCAGGGGGAGAGACCCAGTACTTC,CASSFSSGGETQYF
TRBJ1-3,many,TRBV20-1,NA,TGCAGTGCCAGGGACGGCGGGGCCTTTGGAAACACCATATATTTT,CSARDGGAFGNTIYF
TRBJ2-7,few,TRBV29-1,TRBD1,TGCAGCGTTGAACAGGGGGCAACTTACGAGCAGTACTTC,CSVEQGATYEQYF
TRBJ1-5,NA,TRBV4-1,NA,TGCGCCAGCAGCCGGCGGTGGGTGAGCAATCAGCCCCAGCATTTT,CASSRRWVSNQPQHF
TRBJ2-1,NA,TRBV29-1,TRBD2,TGCAGCGTTGAAGGGACTAGCAGAGGCAATGAGCAGTTCTTC,CSVEGTSRGNEQFF
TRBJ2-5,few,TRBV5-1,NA,TGCGCCAGCAGCTTGGTTGAGGGGCCCTCGGGAACCCAGTACTTC,CASSLVEGPSGTQYF
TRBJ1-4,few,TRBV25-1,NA,TGTGCCAGCAGCTTAGGGGGGGAGGCAACTAATGAAAAACTGTTTTTT,CASSLGGEATNEKLFF
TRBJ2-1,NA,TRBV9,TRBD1,TGTGCCAGCAGCGCCTGGGGACAGTACAATGAGCAGTTCTTC,CASSAWGQYNEQFF
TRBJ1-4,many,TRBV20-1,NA,TGCAGCTTCCGTCAGGGATGGGGTGAAAAACTGTTTTTT,CSFRQGWGEKLFF
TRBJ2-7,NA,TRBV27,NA,TGTGCCAGCAGTTTATGCGGCTTC,CASSLCGF
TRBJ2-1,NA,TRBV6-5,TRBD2,TGTGCCAGCAGTTACTCGACGGCGGGGGGGTGGAATGAGCAGTTCTTC,CASSYSTAGGWNEQFF
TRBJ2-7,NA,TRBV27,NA,TGTGCCAGCAGTGTTTGGGGCAAACCTGGGACTTACGAGCAGTACTTC,CASSVWGKPGTYEQYF
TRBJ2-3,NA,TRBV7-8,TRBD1,TGTGCCAGCAGCCCCCACACTAGGGGGCAGGGAGATACGCAGTATTTT,CASSPHTRGQGDTQYF